This T cell receptor beta chain was sequenced for a study of regulatory T cells in long-lasting Graves disease. Overall study: Those with persistent Graves' disease had received antithyroid drugs for over 5 years with positive TSH receptor antibodies. Notes on the study in general: Persistent patients had a count of shared public clonotypes (approximately 2,700) that exceeded that of new patients (about 870).

The time point here: persistent/refractory GD, antithyroid drugs over 5 years with positive TRAb. From PBMCs, RNA was extracted and then used to make the TCR library. V dropped 1 base and J dropped 0 bases, with 6 bases sitting between them. The CDR3 has 14 residues. With iRepertoire HTBI primers and Arm-PCR of CDR3 regions, TCR beta libraries were built. TCRdb re-called the multiplex PCR reads with MiXCR, one entry per CDR3 protein. Of 420,000 or so distinct CDR3 sequences listed, around 20% are singletons. This clonotype was counted at least ten times. What it recognizes is unknown. The sample in question was peripheral blood mononuclear cells (PBMCs), obtained when the disease was refractory, from a patient treated with antithyroid drugs. This receptor was identified in a female donor with Graves disease. The chain joins TRBV12-3 or TRBV12-4 to TRBJ2-5; D is unclear. The CDR3 DNA sequence: TGTGCCAGCAGTTTAGTTACGGACCAAGAGACCCAGTACTTC. Amino acids: CASSLVTDQETQYF.